The clone carrying this T cell receptor beta chain was counted a few times. Antigen specificity is unknown. A junction boundary mismatches the germline segment, possibly from a read error. Germline V gives CDR1 SGHRS, CDR2 YFSETQ. The CDR3 runs to 12 residues. It was with 60 Vbeta and 13 Jbeta primers that the PCR ran. Here immunoSEQ multiplex PCR was the method, and the copy in TCRdb shows in-frame clones only, minus some. Among approximately 220,000 clones listed, approximately 80% were seen once. The sample comes from a study of cytomegalovirus exposure and HLA in healthy donors. Study-wide results and caveats: In an earlier analysis, in approximately 630 donors, most V segments appeared productive either ~90% or ~30% of the time. The study listed under 200 cytomegalovirus-associated TCR beta chains.

This TCR was sampled from a girl aged 2 to 9 in good health and CMV-seronegative. The chain recombines TRBV5-1 with TRBJ2-1; 8 nucleotides agree with TRBD2. The source material was PBMCs. CDR3 bases: TGCGCCAGCAGCTCGGACTCGGGACTAGAACTCTTC. This codes for CASSSDSGLELF.